This T cell receptor beta chain comes out of a study of T cells in localized non-small cell lung cancer. Study outcomes and limitations: The study found T cell clonality highest in uninvolved adjacent lung, above tumor.

The germline gives CDR1 SGHRS, CDR2 YFSETQ. The CDR3 runs to 15 residues. The V and J ends lost 2 bases and 2 bases respectively, with 13 bases between them. With respect to this clone: The antigen is undetermined.

Some clones are missing from TCRdb's copy, which holds only in-frame ones; the method was immunoSEQ multiplex PCR. The table has approximately 28,000 clones, around 93% seen once. The sample was peripheral blood, taken before any cancer treatment. This receptor was identified in a female donor of 60 years or more with stage I lung adenocarcinoma. The chain couples TRBV5-1 to TRBJ1-1; D remains ambiguous. The CDR3 reads CASSFTSGRNTEAFF. CDR3 nucleotides: TGCGCCAGCAGCTTTACGTCTGGGAGAAACACTGAAGCTTTCTTT.